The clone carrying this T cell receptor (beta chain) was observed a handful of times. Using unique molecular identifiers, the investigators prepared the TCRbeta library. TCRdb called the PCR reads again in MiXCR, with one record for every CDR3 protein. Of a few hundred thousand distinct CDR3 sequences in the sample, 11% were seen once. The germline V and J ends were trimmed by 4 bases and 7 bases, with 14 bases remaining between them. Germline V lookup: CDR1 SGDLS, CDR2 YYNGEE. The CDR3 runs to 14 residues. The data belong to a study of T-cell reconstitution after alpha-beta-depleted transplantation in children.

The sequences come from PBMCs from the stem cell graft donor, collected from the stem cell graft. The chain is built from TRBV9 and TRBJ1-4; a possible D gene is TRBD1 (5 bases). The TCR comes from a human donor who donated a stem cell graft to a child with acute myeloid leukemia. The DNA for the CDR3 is TGTGCCAGCAGCCCGGGGACGAATGGTGAAAAACTGTTTTTT. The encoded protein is CASSPGTNGEKLFF.